The rows below give T cell receptor beta chains drawn from one sample of a study of blood T cell repertoires in COVID-19. The table came from immunoSEQ multiplex PCR; TCRdb's copy has only in-frame clones and leaves some out. The sample includes 78,000 or so clones, approximately 86% seen only once; the top ten take 4.5% to 6%. Sample: peripheral blood. These receptors were taken from a middle-aged man with active or convalescent COVID-19. The CDR3 runs from the conserved cysteine through the conserved F or W. A D gene is named only where the DNA matches it firmly. Rows may omit the clone size; those that give it use once, few, many or a size class.

TRBV9	TRBJ2-3	-	-	CASSVVETPGTDTQYF	TGTGCCAGCAGCGTAGTGGAGACTCCAGGCACAGATACGCAGTATTTT
TRBV11-2	TRBJ2-3	-	TRBD2	CASSPLAGGDTQYF	TGTGCCAGCAGCCCGCTAGCGGGTGGGGATACGCAGTATTTT
TRBV5-1	TRBJ1-3	-	-	CASSPLQGASGNTIYF	TGCGCCAGCAGCCCCTTACAGGGAGCATCCGGAAACACCATATATTTT
TRBV18	TRBJ1-6	-	-	CASSLGPGGSSPLHF	TGTGCCAGCTCTCTCGGACCGGGCGGGAGTTCACCCCTCCACTTT
TRBV27	TRBJ2-3	-	-	CASSLTRVSTDTQYF	TGTGCCAGCAGTTTAACCCGGGTGAGCACAGATACGCAGTATTTT
TRBV18	TRBJ1-5	-	TRBD1	CASSLGTGGNQPQHF	TGTGCCAGCTCCCTTGGGACAGGGGGTAATCAGCCCCAGCATTTT
TRBV5-5	TRBJ2-3	-	TRBD1	CASSWTGSDTQYF	TGTGCCAGCAGCTGGACAGGGTCAGATACGCAGTATTTT
TRBV28	TRBJ1-4	-	TRBD1	CASSSGTENEKLFF	TGTGCCAGCAGTTCTGGGACAGAGAATGAAAAACTGTTTTTT
TRBV5-1	TRBJ1-6	few	TRBD1	CASSTGTGGGMTNSPLHF	TGCGCCAGCAGCACCGGGACAGGGGGCGGCATGACTAATTCACCCCTCCACTTT
TRBV27	TRBJ2-3	-	-	CASSLMSTSTDTQYF	TGTGCCAGCAGTTTGATGTCGACTAGCACAGATACGCAGTATTTT
TRBV6-6	TRBJ2-3	-	-	CASSSTGTTLGDTQYF	TGTGCCAGCAGTTCCACCGGGACAACCTTAGGAGATACGCAGTATTTT
TRBV19	TRBJ2-1	-	TRBD2	CASMGRGYNEQFF	TGTGCCAGTATGGGGAGGGGATACAATGAGCAGTTCTTC
TRBV27	TRBJ1-1	-	-	CASSLSGTRTEAFF	TGTGCCAGCAGTTTGTCAGGCACGCGCACTGAAGCTTTCTTT
TRBV10-3	TRBJ1-1	-	-	CAISETGQNTEAFF	TGTGCCATCAGTGAGACAGGGCAGAACACTGAAGCTTTCTTT
TRBV27	TRBJ2-1	-	TRBD2	CASSLAGTINEQFF	TGTGCCAGCAGTTTAGCTGGGACTATCAATGAGCAGTTCTTC
TRBV3-1/TRBV3-2	TRBJ2-4	-	-	CASSQGLAKNIQYF	TGTGCCAGCAGCCAAGGACTAGCCAAAAACATTCAGTACTTC
TRBV18	TRBJ1-3	-	TRBD1	CASSPRDRSSGNTIYF	TGTGCCAGCTCACCCCGGGACAGGAGCTCTGGAAACACCATATATTTT
TRBV7-6	TRBJ2-1	-	-	CASSLKQGWEQFF	TGTGCCAGCAGCTTAAAGCAGGGATGGGAGCAGTTCTTC
TRBV5-1	TRBJ1-1	-	TRBD1	CASSLQGAEAFF	TGCGCCAGCAGCTTACAGGGGGCTGAAGCTTTCTTT
TRBV30	TRBJ1-6	-	-	CAWRSQVDNSPLHF	TGTGCCTGGAGGTCGCAGGTGGATAATTCACCCCTCCACTTT
TRBV5-1	TRBJ2-5	-	TRBD1	CASTLGTGQETQYF	TGCGCCAGCACTCTCGGGACAGGGCAAGAGACCCAGTACTTC
TRBV2	TRBJ2-2	few	TRBD1	CASSEYDRVDTGELFF	TGTGCCAGCAGTGAATATGACAGGGTAGACACCGGGGAGCTGTTTTTT
TRBV6-1	TRBJ2-3	-	-	CASSEQRGDTQYF	TGTGCCAGCAGTGAGCAGAGAGGAGATACGCAGTATTTT
TRBV28	TRBJ1-3	few	-	CASSARGTIYF	TGTGCCAGCAGTGCGAGAGGGACCATATATTTT
TRBV19	TRBJ2-5	-	TRBD1	CASSLSGQGIETQYF	TGTGCCAGTAGTCTATCGGGACAGGGCATTGAGACCCAGTACTTC
TRBV24-1	TRBJ2-1	-	-	CATSESGGGFEQFF	TGTGCCACCAGTGAGTCCGGTGGGGGCTTTGAGCAGTTCTTC
TRBV28	TRBJ1-2	-	TRBD1	CATQTGQGTSRGYTF	TGTGCCACCCAAACTGGACAGGGTACTTCGCGGGGCTACACCTTC
TRBV12-3/TRBV12-4	TRBJ1-3	-	-	CASSYQANTIYF	TGTGCCAGCAGTTATCAGGCAAACACCATATATTTT
TRBV30	TRBJ1-1	-	-	CACDGRQKNTEAFF	TGTGCCTGTGATGGGAGGCAAAAGAACACTGAAGCTTTCTTT
TRBV10-2	TRBJ1-4	once	-	CASKRGVGEKLFF	TGCGCCAGCAAAAGGGGCGTTGGTGAAAAACTGTTTTTT
TRBV18	TRBJ2-5	-	-	CASSGEETQYF	TGTGCCAGCTCAGGGGAGGAGACCCAGTACTTC
TRBV5-1	TRBJ1-4	-	TRBD1	CASQNRGPNEKLFF	TGCGCCAGCCAGAACAGGGGACCTAATGAAAAACTGTTTTTT
TRBV7-8	TRBJ1-1	-	-	CASSAVGGTEAFF	TGTGCCAGCAGCGCCGTCGGGGGCACTGAAGCTTTCTTT
TRBV2	TRBJ2-2	-	-	CASSVGGGELFF	TGTGCCAGCAGTGTGGGGGGCGGGGAGCTGTTTTTT
TRBV4-3	TRBJ1-3	few	-	CASSQDITGNTIYF	TGCGCCAGCAGCCAAGATATTACAGGAAACACCATATATTTT
TRBV18	TRBJ2-1	few	-	CASSPTARVGSYNEQFF	TGTGCCAGCTCACCTACCGCCAGGGTAGGCTCCTACAATGAGCAGTTCTTC
TRBV28	TRBJ1-3	-	TRBD1	CASSLGQGLGNTIYF	TGTGCCAGCAGTTTGGGACAGGGACTTGGAAACACCATATATTTT
TRBV5-1	TRBJ2-7	-	TRBD1	CASSLGDRVNEQYF	TGCGCCAGCAGCTTGGGTGACAGGGTCAACGAGCAGTACTTC
TRBV5-4	TRBJ2-1	-	TRBD2	CASSPGLAVSYNEQFF	TGTGCCAGCAGCCCGGGACTAGCGGTCTCCTACAATGAGCAGTTCTTC
TRBV28	TRBJ1-3	-	TRBD1	CAAQGQGSRGNTIYF	TGTGCCGCCCAAGGACAGGGCAGCAGGGGAAACACCATATATTTT
TRBV5-1	TRBJ2-1	-	TRBD2	CASSVAGAYNEQFF	TGCGCCAGCAGCGTAGCGGGGGCCTACAATGAGCAGTTCTTC
TRBV6-2/TRBV6-3	TRBJ1-2	-	TRBD1	CASSYPTGGIANYGYTF	TGTGCCAGCAGTTACCCGACAGGGGGTATAGCTAACTATGGCTACACCTTC
TRBV5-1	TRBJ2-5	-	TRBD1	CASSLATGQNQETQYF	TGCGCCAGCAGCTTGGCCACGGGACAGAACCAAGAGACCCAGTACTTC
TRBV28	TRBJ1-2	few	-	CVTGPYYGYTF	TGTGTCACGGGTCCTTATTATGGCTACACCTTC
TRBV30	TRBJ2-3	-	-	CAWSQAASTDTQYF	TGTGCCTGGAGCCAAGCGGCGAGCACAGATACGCAGTATTTT
TRBV6-2/TRBV6-3	TRBJ2-4	-	-	CASSYSGAGKNIQYF	TGTGCCAGCAGTTACTCTGGCGCGGGCAAAAACATTCAGTACTTC
TRBV28	TRBJ2-5	-	TRBD1	CASSSSRGLETQYF	TGTGCCAGCAGTTCAAGCAGGGGGCTCGAGACCCAGTACTTC
TRBV7-2	TRBJ2-1	-	TRBD2	CASMADPGGEQFF	TGTGCCAGCATGGCGGACCCGGGGGGTGAGCAGTTCTTC
TRBV5-1	TRBJ2-2	-	-	CASSKNPGVQAGELFF	TGCGCCAGCAGCAAAAACCCAGGGGTTCAGGCCGGGGAGCTGTTTTTT
TRBV20-1	TRBJ1-2	-	-	CSGAGNYGYTF	TGCAGTGGGGCTGGAAACTATGGCTACACCTTC
TRBV25-1	TRBJ1-4	-	-	CASTVGGQREKLFF	TGTGCCAGCACCGTGGGGGGGCAGAGAGAAAAACTGTTTTTT
TRBV3-1/TRBV3-2	TRBJ2-1	once	TRBD1	CASSHVRDRARNEQFF	TGTGCCAGCAGCCATGTCCGGGACAGGGCCAGAAATGAGCAGTTCTTC
TRBV7-9	TRBJ2-5	-	-	CASSSGETQYF	TGTGCCAGCAGCTCCGGAGAGACCCAGTACTTC
TRBV27	TRBJ2-1	-	-	CASSSFQGRNNEQFF	TGTGCCAGCAGTTCCTTTCAGGGTCGGAACAATGAGCAGTTCTTC
TRBV29-1	TRBJ2-5	-	-	CSVEVTERETQYF	TGCAGCGTTGAAGTGACCGAGCGGGAGACCCAGTACTTC
TRBV6-6	TRBJ1-1	-	-	CASSYSQVNTEAFF	TGTGCCAGCAGTTACTCGCAGGTGAACACTGAAGCTTTCTTT
TRBV12-3/TRBV12-4	TRBJ2-1	-	TRBD2	CASTSGGVNEQFF	TGTGCCAGCACTAGCGGGGGGGTGAATGAGCAGTTCTTC
TRBV20-1	TRBJ1-6	-	-	CSASTTFSGGLGNSPLHF	TGCAGTGCTAGTACCACATTCAGCGGGGGTCTTGGTAATTCACCCCTCCACTTT